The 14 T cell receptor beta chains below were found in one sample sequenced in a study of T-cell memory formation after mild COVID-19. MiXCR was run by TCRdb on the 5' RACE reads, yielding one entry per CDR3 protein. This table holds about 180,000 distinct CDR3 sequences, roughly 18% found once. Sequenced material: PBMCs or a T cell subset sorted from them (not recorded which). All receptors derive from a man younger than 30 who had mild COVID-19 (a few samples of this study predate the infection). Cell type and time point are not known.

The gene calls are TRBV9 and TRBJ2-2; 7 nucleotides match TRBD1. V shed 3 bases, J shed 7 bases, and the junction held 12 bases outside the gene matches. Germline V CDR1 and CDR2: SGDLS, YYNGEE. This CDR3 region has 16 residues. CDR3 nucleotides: TGTGCCAGCAGCGGCCGACAGGGCCCCTACGTCGGGGAGCTGTTTTTT. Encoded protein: CASSGRQGPYVGELFF. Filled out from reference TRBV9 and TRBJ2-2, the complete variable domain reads DSGVTQTPKHLITATGQRVTLRCSPRSGDLSVYWYQQSLDQGLQFLIQYYNGEERAKGNILERFSAQQFPDLHSELNLSSLELGDSALYFCASSGRQGPYVGELFFGEGSRLTVL.

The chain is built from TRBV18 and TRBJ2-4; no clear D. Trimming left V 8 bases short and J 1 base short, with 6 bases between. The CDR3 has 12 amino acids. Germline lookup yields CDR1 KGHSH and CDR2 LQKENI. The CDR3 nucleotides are TGTGCCAGCCACGGGGCCAAAAACATTCAGTACTTC. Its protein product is CASHGAKNIQYF.

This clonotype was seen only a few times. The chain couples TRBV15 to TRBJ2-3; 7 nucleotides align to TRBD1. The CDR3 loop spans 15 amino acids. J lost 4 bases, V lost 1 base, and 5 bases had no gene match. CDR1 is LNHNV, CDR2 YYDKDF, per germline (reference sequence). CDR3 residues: CATSRGQGVSDTQYF. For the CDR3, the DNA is TGTGCCACCAGCAGAGGACAGGGCGTATCAGATACGCAGTATTTT.

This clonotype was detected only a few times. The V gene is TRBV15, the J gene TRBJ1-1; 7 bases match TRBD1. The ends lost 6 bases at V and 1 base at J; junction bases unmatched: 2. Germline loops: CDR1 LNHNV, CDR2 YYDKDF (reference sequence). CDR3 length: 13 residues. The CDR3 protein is CATRRDRNTEAFF. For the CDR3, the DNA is TGTGCCACCAGAAGGGACAGGAACACTGAAGCTTTCTTT.

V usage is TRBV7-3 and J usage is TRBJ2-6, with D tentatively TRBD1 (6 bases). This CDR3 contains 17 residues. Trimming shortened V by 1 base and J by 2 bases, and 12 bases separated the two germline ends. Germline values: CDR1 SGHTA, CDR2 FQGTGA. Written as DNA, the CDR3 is TGTGCCAGCAGCTTAATGACGGCAGGGGCTGGGGCCAACGTCCTGACTTTC. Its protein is CASSLMTAGAGANVLTF.

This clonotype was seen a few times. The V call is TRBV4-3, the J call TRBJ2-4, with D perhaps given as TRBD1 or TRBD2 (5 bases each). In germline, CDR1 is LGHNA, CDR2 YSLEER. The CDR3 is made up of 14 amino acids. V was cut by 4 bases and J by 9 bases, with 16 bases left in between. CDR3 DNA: TGCGCCAGCAGCCCTGTTGGGGGTTACGGCATTCAGTACTTC. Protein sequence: CASSPVGGYGIQYF.

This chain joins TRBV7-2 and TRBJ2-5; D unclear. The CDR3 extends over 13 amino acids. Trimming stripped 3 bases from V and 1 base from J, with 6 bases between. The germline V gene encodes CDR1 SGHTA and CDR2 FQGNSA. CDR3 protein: CASSFPVQETQYF. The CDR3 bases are TGTGCCAGCAGCTTCCCGGTCCAAGAGACCCAGTACTTC.

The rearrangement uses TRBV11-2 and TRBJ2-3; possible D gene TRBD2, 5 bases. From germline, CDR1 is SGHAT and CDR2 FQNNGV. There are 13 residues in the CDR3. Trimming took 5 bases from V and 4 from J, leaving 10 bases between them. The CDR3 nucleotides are TGTGCCAGCAGCGGCGGGCGGGCAGATACGCAGTATTTT. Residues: CASSGGRADTQYF.

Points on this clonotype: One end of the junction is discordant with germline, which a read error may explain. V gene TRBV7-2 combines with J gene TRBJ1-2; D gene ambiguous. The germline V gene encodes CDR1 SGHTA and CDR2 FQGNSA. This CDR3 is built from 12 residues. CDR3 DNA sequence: TGTGCCAGCAGCCGCTCTAATTATGGCTACACCTTC. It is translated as CASSRSNYGYTF.

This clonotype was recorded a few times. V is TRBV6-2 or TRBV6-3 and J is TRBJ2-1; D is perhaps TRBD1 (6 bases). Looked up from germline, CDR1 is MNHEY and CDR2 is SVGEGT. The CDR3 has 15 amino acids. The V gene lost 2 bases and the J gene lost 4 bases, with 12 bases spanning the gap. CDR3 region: CASSYLGAMYNEQFF. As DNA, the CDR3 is TGTGCCAGCAGTTACCTGGGGGCCATGTACAATGAGCAGTTCTTC.

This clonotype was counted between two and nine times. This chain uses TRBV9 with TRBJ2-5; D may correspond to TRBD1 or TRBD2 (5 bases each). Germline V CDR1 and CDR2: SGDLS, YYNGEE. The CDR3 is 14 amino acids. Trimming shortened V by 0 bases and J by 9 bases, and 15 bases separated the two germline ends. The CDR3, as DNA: TGTGCCAGCAGCGTAGGAGGGGCACAAGGGTCCCAGTACTTC. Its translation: CASSVGGAQGSQYF.

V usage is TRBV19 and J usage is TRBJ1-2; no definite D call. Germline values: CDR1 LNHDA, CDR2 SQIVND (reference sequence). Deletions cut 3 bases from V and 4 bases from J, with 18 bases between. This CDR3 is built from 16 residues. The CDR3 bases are TGTGCCAGTAGTATGCGGGCAGCTAAAGGGCTCTATGGCTACACCTTC. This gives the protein CASSMRAAKGLYGYTF. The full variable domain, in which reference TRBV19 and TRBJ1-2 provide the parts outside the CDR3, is DGGITQSPKYLFRKEGQNVTLSCEQNLNHDAMYWYRQDPGQGLRLIYYSQIVNDFQKGDIAEGYSVSREKKESFPLTVTSAQKNPTAFYLCASSMRAAKGLYGYTFGSGTRLTVV.

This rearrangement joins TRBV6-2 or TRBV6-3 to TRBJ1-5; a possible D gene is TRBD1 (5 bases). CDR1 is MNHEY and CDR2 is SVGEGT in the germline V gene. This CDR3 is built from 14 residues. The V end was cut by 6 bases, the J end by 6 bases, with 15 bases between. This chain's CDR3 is CASSEQGVVQPQHF. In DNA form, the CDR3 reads TGTGCCAGCAGCGAGCAGGGCGTAGTTCAGCCCCAGCATTTT.

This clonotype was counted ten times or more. The CDR3 DNA follows: TGTGCCAGCAGTTTTCCGGGGGGGGAGGAGACCCAGTACTTC. Amino acid sequence: CASSFPGGEETQYF. This sequence joins TRBV12-3 or TRBV12-4 and TRBJ2-5; 8 bases are a match to TRBD2. V shed 3 bases, J shed 5 bases, and the junction held 5 bases outside the gene matches. This CDR3 is built from 14 residues.